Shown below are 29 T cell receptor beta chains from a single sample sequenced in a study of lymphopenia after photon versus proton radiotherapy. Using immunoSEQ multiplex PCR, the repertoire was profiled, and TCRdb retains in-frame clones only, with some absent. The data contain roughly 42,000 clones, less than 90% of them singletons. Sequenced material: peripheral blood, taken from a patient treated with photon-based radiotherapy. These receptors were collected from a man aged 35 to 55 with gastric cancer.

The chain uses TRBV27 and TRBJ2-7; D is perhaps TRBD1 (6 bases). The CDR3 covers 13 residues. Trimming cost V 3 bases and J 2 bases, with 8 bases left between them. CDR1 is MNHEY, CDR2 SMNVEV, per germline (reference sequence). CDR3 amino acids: CASSFQGPYEQYF. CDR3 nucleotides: TGTGCCAGCAGTTTCCAGGGGCCCTACGAGCAGTACTTC.

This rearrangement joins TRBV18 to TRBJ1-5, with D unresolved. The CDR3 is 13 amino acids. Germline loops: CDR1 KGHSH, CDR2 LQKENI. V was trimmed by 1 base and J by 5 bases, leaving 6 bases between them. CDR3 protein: CASSPQRDQPQHF. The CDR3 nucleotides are TGTGCCAGCTCACCACAGAGAGATCAGCCCCAGCATTTT.

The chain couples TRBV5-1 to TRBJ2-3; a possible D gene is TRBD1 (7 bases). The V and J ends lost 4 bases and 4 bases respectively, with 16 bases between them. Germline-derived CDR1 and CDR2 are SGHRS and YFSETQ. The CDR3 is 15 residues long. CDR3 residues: CASSPGDSRADTQYF. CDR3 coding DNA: TGCGCCAGCAGCCCGGGGGACAGTCGGGCAGATACGCAGTATTTT.

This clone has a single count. The CDR3 spells CASSRGGENIQYF. The DNA of the CDR3 is TGTGCCAGCAGCCGGGGGGGGGAAAACATTCAGTACTTC. The chain recombines TRBV6-5 with TRBJ2-4, with 8 bases aligning to TRBD2. The V gene's germline CDR1 is MNHEY and CDR2 SVGAGI. The CDR3 length is 13 residues. The junction had 3 bases not matched to a gene; V was cut back by 6 bases and J by 5 bases.

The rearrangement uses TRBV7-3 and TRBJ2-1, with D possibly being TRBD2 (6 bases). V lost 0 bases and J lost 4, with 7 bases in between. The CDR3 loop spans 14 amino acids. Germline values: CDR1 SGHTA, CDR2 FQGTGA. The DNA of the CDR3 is TGTGCCAGCAGCTTAACGGGGGGTTACAATGAGCAGTTCTTC. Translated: CASSLTGGYNEQFF.

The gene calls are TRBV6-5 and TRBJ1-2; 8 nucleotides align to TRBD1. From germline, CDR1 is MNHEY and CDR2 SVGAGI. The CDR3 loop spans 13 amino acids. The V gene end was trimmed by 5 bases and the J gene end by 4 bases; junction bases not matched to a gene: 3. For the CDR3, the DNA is TGTGCCAGCAGTCGGGGACAGGCCTATGGCTACACCTTC. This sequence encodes CASSRGQAYGYTF.

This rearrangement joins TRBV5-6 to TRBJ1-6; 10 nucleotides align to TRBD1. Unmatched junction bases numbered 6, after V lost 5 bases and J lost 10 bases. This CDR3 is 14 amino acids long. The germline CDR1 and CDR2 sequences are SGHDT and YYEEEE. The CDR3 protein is CASSYRTGGSPLHF. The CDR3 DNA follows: TGTGCCAGCAGTTACCGGACAGGGGGGTCACCCCTCCACTTT.

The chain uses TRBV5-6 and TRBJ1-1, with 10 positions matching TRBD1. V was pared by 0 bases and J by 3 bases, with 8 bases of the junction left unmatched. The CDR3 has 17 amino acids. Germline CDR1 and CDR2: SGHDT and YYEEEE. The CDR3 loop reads CASSLEGTGATYTEAFF. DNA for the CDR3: TGTGCCAGCAGCTTGGAGGGGACAGGGGCGACCTACACTGAAGCTTTCTTT.

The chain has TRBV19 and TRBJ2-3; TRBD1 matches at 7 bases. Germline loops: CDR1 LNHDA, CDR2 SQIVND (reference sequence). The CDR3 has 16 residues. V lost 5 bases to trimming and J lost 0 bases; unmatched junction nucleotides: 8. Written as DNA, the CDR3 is TGTGCCAGTAGTGCCCGACAGGGTTGGAGCACAGATACGCAGTATTTT. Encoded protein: CASSARQGWSTDTQYF.

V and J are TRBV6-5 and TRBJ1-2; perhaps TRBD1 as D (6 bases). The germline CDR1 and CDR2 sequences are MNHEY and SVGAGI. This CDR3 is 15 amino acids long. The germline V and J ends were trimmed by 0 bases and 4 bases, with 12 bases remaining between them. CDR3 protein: CASSYSAGGGYGYTF. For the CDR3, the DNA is TGTGCCAGCAGTTACTCGGCCGGGGGCGGCTATGGCTACACCTTC.

CDR3 protein: CASSLKFSREMDGYTF. The CDR3 coding sequence is TGTGCCAGCAGCCTTAAATTTAGCAGGGAAATGGATGGCTACACCTTC. The chain uses TRBV5-8 and TRBJ1-2; weak D call: TRBD1 (5 bases). The germline V gene has CDR1 SGHTS and CDR2 YDEGEE. The V and J ends lost 4 bases and 6 bases respectively, with 22 bases between them. CDR3 size: 16 residues.

The DNA of the CDR3 is TGTGCCAGCAGTCTACAGGGTGCCCTAGGCACTGAAGCTTTCTTT. It is translated as CASSLQGALGTEAFF. This rearrangement joins TRBV11-2 to TRBJ1-1; a possible D gene is TRBD1 (6 bases). CDR1 and CDR2 (germline): SGHAT, FQNNGV. V was shortened by 6 bases and J by 4 bases, with 18 bases between the two germline ends. This CDR3 region has 15 residues.

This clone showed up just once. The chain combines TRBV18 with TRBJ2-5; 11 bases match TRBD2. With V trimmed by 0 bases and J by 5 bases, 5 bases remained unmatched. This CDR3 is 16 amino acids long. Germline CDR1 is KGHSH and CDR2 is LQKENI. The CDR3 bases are TGTGCCAGCTCACCACCAAGCCGGACTAGCGGGGAGACCCAGTACTTC. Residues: CASSPPSRTSGETQYF.

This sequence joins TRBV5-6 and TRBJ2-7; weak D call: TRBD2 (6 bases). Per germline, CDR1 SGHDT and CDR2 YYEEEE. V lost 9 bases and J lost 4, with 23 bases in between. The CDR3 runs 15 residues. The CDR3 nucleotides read TGTGCCACCTCAGCTTGGGGATGGGGGGTTTACGAGCAGTACTTC. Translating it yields CATSAWGWGVYEQYF.

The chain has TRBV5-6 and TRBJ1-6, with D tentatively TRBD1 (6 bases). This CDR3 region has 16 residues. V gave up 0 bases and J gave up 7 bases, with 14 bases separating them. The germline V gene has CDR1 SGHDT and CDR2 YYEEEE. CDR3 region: CASSLGGRSENSPLHF. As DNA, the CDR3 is TGTGCCAGCAGCTTGGGGGGGCGCTCGGAGAATTCACCCCTCCACTTT.

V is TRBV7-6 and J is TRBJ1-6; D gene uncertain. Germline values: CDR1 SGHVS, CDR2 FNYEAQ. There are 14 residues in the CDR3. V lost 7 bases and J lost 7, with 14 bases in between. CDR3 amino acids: CASTSGSVNSPLHF. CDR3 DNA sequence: TGTGCCAGCACCTCCGGGTCGGTGAATTCACCCCTCCACTTT.

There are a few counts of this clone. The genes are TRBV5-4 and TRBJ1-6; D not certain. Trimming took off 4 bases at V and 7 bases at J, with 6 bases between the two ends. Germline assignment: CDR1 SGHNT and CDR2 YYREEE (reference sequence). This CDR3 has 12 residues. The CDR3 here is CASSQTNSPLHF. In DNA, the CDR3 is TGTGCCAGCAGCCAAACAAATTCACCCCTCCACTTT.

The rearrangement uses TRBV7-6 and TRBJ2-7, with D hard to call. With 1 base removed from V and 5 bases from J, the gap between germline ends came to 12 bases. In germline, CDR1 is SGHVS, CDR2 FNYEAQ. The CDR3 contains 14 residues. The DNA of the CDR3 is TGTGCCAGCAGCTTAGAGTGGACGAAGGACGAGCAGTACTTC. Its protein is CASSLEWTKDEQYF.

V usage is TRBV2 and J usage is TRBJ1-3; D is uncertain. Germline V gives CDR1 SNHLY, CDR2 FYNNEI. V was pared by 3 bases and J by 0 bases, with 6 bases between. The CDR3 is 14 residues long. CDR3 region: CASSDIISGNTIYF. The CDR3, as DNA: TGTGCCAGCAGTGACATTATCTCTGGAAACACCATATATTTT.

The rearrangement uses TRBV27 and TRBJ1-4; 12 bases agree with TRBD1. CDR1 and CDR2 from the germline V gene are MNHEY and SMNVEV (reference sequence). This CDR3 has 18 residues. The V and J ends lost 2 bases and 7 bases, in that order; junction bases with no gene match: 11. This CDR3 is CASSLNGLGQGAGEKLFF. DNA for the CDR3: TGTGCCAGCAGTTTAAACGGGCTGGGACAGGGGGCAGGTGAAAAACTGTTTTTT.

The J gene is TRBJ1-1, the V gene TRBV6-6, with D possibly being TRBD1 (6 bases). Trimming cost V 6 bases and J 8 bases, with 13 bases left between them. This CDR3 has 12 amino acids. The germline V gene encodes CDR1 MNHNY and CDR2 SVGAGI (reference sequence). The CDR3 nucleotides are TGTGCCAGCAGACGTGATAGGGGGGAAGCTTTCTTT. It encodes CASRRDRGEAFF.

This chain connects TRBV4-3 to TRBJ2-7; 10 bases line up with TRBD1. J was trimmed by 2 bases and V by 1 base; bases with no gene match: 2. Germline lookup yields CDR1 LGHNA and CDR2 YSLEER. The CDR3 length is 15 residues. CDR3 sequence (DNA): TGCGCCAGCAGCCAAGCCGGGACAGGGGCCTACGAGCAGTACTTC. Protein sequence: CASSQAGTGAYEQYF.

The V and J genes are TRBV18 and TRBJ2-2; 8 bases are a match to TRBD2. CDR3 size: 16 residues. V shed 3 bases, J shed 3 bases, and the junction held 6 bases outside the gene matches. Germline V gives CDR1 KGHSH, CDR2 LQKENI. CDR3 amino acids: CASSPIAGLDTGELFF. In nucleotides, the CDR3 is TGTGCCAGCTCACCTATAGCGGGGCTAGACACCGGGGAGCTGTTTTTT.

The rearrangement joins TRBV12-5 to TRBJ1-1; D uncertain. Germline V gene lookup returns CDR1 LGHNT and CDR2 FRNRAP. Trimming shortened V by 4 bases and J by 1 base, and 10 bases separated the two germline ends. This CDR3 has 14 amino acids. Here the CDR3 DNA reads TGTGCTAGTGGTTCCCTTCCTCAGAACACTGAAGCTTTCTTT. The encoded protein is CASGSLPQNTEAFF.

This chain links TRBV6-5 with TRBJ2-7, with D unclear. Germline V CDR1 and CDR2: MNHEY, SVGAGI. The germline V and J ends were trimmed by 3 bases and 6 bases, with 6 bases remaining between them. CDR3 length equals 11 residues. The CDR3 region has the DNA TGTGCCAGCAGTTATGGCGGCGAGCAGTACTTC. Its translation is CASSYGGEQYF.

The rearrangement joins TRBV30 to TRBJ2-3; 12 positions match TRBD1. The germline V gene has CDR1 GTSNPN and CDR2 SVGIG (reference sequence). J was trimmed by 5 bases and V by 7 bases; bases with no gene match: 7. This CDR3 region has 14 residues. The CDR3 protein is CASTGQGAVDTQYF. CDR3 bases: TGTGCCTCCACGGGACAGGGGGCCGTAGATACGCAGTATTTT.

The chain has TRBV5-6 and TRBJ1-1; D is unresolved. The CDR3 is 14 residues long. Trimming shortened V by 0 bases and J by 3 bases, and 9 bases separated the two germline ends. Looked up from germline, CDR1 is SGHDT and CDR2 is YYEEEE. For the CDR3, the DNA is TGTGCCAGCAGCTTGGCCGGCAGCTACACTGAAGCTTTCTTT. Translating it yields CASSLAGSYTEAFF.

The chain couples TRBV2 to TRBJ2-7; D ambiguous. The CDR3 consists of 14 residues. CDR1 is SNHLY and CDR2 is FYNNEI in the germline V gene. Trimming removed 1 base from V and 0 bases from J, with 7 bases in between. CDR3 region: CASSEGALSYEQYF. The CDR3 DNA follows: TGTGCCAGCAGTGAAGGGGCTCTCTCCTACGAGCAGTACTTC.

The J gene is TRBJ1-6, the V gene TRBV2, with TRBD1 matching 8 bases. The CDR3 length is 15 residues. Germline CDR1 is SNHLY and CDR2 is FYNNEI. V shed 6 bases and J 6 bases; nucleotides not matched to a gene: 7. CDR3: CASSDGQGSNSPLHF. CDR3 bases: TGTGCCAGCAGCGACGGACAGGGCTCTAATTCACCCCTCCACTTT.